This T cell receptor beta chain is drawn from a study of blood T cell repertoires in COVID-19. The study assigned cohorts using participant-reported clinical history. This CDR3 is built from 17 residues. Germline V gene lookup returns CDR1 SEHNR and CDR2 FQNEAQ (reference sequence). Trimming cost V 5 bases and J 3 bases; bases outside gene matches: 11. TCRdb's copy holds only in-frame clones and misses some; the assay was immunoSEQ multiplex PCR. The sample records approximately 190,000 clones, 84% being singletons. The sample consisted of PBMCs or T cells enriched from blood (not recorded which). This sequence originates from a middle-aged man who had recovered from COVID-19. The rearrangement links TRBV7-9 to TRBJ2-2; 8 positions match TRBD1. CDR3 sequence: CASSDSDRVGYTGELFF. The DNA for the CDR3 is TGTGCCAGCAGCGACTCGGACAGGGTTGGGTACACCGGGGAGCTGTTTTTT.